This T cell receptor (beta chain) was sequenced during a study of CD8 T cells in ankylosing spondylitis (dated by TCRdb to 2016 to 2017). Some background on the complete study: To find TCR variants linked to disease, the study profiled T cell receptor beta repertoires in ankylosing spondylitis patients and healthy donors. The full study cohort was made up of 25 to 30 ankylosing spondylitis patients and roughly 98 healthy donors. Peripheral blood was sampled, and synovial fluid was additionally collected from ankylosing spondylitis patients. General conclusions and limits of the study: According to the report, matched synovial fluid samples from ankylosing spondylitis patients were significantly enriched for the disease-linked clones. In peripheral blood, the disease-linked clones were found at relatively low frequencies and had a CD8+ phenotype. Blood from ankylosing spondylitis patients appeared to be characterized by a TCR beta motif composed of under 10 highly homologous amino acid variants. Some TCR beta motif variants had previously been reported in synovial fluid and blood of reactive arthritis patients, which suggested common disease-initiation mechanisms.

This clonotype appeared many times. It has no known antigen specificity. No much larger clone exists at a distance of one base, and base qualities are not known. From the cysteine through the phenylalanine, the CDR3 covers 17 amino acids. The kept DNA is CDR3 alone, 51 bases in frame from the first base. For this chain, trimming is 3 bases at the V end and 3 bases at the J end, and the number of junction bases without a gene match is 8. Sequenced on an Illumina HiSeq 2500. Quantitative 5'-RACE with molecular barcodes was the method used to prepare the TCR beta libraries. Under the source paper's analysis protocol: A new computational method, built on a probabilistic model of VDJ rearrangement, was used to identify disease-linked TCR variants. TCRdb reprocessing: public reads trimmed at Q25 with fastp, clones called with MiXCR, in-frame beta chains kept. Records with the same CDR3 protein are collapsed into one entry carrying the most frequent genes and DNA. TCRdb assigned the V and J calls; the authors' analysis was not used. Recorded for this sample are under 150,000 distinct CDR3 sequences; 9.3% of them occurred a single time. The top ten constitute about 3.3% of the sample.

The TCR sequence derives from a male donor with ankylosing spondylitis or in good health (not recorded which). The rearrangement combines TRBV12-3 or TRBV12-4 with TRBJ2-1; 10 bases in the middle match TRBD2. The sample taken for sequencing was blood, either unsorted or a sorted T cell fraction (not recorded which). The CDR3 region: CASSFGLAVRLYNEQFF. Here is the DNA: TGTGCCAGCAGTTTCGGACTAGCGGTAAGACTCTACAATGAGCAGTTCTTC.